This T cell receptor (beta chain) was observed in a study of T cells after yellow fever vaccination. Study details: SMART-Seq v4 Ultra Low Input prepared libraries from low-cell fractions.

TCR cDNA was made by 5'RACE template switching, adding a universal primer site and UMIs. TCRdb reanalysed the 5' RACE reads using MiXCR and keeps one entry per CDR3 protein. This sample carries some 550,000 distinct CDR3 sequences, roughly a fifth of them seen once, and the ten largest clones take roughly an eighth. In this sample, this clonotype turned up a few times. Its cognate antigen is unknown. Study outcomes and limitations: Booster samples showed a return of most primary-vaccination clones (under 97% CD4, 85% to 90% CD8).

The starting material was PBMCs, obtained 15 days after the yellow fever booster vaccination. This sequence was found in a man younger than 40 who received the YFV17D yellow fever vaccine.

Written as DNA, the CDR3 is TGTGCCAGCAGCTTACCGGACCAAGAGACCCAGTACTTC. Protein: CASSLPDQETQYF. The chain recombines TRBV5-4 with TRBJ2-5; no firm D call. V was trimmed by 2 bases and J by 0 bases, leaving 5 bases between them. Germline V gene data show CDR1 as SGHNT and CDR2 as YYREEE (reference sequence). The CDR3 totals 13 residues. Variable domain in full (rest from reference TRBV5-4 and TRBJ2-5): ETGVTQSPTHLIKTRGQQVTLRCSSQSGHNTVSWYQQALGQGPQFIFQYYREEENGRGNFPPRFSGLQFPNYSSELNVNALELDDSALYLCASSLPDQETQYFGPGTRLLVL.